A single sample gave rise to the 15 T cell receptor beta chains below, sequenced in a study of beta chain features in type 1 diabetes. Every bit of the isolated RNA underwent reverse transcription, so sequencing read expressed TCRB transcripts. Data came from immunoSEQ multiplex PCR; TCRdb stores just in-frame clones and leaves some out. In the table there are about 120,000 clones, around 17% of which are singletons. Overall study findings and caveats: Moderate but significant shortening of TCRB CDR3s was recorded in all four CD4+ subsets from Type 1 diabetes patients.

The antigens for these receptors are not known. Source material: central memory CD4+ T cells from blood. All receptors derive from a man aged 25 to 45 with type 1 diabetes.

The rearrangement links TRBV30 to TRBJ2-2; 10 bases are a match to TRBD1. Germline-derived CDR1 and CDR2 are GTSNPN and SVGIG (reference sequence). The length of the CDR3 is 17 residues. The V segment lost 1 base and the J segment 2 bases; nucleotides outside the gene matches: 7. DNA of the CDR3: TGTGCCTGGAGTGCAACAGGGGACAGGGGAAACACCGGGGAGCTGTTTTTT. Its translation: CAWSATGDRGNTGELFF.

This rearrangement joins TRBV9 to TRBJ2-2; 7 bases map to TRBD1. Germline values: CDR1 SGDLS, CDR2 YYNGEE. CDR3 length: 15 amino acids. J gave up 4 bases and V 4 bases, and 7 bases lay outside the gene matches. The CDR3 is CASSPRTGPTGELFF. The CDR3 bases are TGTGCCAGCAGCCCACGGACAGGACCCACCGGGGAGCTGTTTTTT.

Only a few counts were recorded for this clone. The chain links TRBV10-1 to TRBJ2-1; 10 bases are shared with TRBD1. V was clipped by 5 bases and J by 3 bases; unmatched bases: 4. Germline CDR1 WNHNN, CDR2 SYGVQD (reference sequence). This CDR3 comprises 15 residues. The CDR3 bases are TGCGCCAGCAGTACCGGGACAGGGGACTACAATGAGCAGTTCTTC. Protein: CASSTGTGDYNEQFF.

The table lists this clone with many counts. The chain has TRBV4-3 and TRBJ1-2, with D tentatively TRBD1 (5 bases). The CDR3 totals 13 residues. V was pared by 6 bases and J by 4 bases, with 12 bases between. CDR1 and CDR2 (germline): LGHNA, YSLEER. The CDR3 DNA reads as TGCGCCAGCAGTCCAAGGGGTACCTATGGCTACACCTTC. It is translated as CASSPRGTYGYTF.

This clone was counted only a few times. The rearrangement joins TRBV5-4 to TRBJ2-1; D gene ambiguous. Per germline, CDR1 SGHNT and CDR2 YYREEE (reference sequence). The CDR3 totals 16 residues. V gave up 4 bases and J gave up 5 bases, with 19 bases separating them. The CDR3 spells CASSLSRLMRNNEQFF. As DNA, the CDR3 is TGTGCCAGCAGCCTCTCTCGCCTCATGCGTAACAATGAGCAGTTCTTC.

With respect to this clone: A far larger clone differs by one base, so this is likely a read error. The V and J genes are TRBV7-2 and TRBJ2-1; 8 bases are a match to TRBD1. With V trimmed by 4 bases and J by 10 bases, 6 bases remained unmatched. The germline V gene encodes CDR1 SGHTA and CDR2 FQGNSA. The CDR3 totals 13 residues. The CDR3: CASSSTGDGEQFF. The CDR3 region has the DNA TGTGCCAGCAGCTCGACAGGGGATGGCGAGCAGTTCTTC.

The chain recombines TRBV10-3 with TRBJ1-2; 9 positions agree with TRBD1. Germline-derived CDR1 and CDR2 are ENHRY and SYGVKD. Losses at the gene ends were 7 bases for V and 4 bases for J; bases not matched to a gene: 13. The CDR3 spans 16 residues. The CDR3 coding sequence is TGTGCCATCACGGGACAGGGAGAGTCAGAAGGCTATGGCTACACCTTC. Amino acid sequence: CAITGQGESEGYGYTF.

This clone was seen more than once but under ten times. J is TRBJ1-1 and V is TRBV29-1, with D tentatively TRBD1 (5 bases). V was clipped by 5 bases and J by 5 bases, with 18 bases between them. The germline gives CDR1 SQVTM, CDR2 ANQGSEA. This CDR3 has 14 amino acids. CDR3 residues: CSVPNSGGETEAFF. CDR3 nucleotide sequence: TGCAGCGTTCCCAATTCTGGGGGGGAAACTGAAGCTTTCTTT.

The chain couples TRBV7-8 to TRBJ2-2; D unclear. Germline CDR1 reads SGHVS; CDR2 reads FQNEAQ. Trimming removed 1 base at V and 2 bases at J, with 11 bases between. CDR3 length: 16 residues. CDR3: CASSLDTALNTGELFF. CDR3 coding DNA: TGTGCCAGCAGCTTAGATACAGCCCTCAACACCGGGGAGCTGTTTTTT. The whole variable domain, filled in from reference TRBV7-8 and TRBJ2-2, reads GAGVSQSPRYKVAKRGQDVALRCDPISGHVSLFWYQQALGQGPEFLTYFQNEAQLDKSGLPSDRFFAERPEGSVSTLKIQRTQQEDSAVYLCASSLDTALNTGELFFGEGSRLTVL.

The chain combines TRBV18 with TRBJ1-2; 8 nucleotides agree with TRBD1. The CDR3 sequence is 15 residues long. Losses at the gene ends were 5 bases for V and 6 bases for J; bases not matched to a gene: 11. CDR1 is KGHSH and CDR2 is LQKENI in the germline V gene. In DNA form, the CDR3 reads TGTGCCAGCTCATCGGGACAGGTTAACGTTCATGGCTACACCTTC. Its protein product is CASSSGQVNVHGYTF.

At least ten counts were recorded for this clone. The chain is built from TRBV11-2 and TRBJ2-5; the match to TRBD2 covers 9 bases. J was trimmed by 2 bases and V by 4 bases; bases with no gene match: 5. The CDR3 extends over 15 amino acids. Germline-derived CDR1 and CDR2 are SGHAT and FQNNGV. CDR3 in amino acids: CASSSTSGPQETQYF. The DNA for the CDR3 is TGTGCCAGCAGCTCTACTAGCGGGCCGCAAGAGACCCAGTACTTC.

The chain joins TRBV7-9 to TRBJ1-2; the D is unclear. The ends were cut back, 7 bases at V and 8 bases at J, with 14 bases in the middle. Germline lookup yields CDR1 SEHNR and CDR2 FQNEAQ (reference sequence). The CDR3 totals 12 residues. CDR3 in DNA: TGTGCCAGCACCTTTGCCCCCGGGGGCTACACCTTC. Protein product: CASTFAPGGYTF. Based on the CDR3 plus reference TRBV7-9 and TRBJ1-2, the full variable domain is DTGVSQNPRHKITKRGQNVTFRCDPISEHNRLYWYRQTLGQGPEFLTYFQNEAQLEKSRLLSDRFSAERPKGSFSTLEIQRTEQGDSAMYLCASTFAPGGYTFGSGTRLTVV.

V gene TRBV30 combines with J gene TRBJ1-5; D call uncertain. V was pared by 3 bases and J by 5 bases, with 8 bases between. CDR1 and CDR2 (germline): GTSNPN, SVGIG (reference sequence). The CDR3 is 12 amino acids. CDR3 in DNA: TGTGCCTGGAGCCAAACAGATCAGCCCCAGCATTTT. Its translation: CAWSQTDQPQHF.

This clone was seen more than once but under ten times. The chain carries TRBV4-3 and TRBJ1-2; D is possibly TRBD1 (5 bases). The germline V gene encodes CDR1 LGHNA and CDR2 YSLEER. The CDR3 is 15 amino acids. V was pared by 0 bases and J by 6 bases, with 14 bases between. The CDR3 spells CASSQDNQGIDGYTF. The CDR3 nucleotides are TGCGCCAGCAGCCAAGATAATCAGGGAATTGATGGCTACACCTTC.

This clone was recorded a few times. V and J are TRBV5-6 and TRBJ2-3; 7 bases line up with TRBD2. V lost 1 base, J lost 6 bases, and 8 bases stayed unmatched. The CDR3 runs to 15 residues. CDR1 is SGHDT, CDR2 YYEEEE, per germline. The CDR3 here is CASSLKGAGTDTQYF. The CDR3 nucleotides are TGTGCCAGCAGCTTGAAGGGAGCGGGGACCGATACGCAGTATTTT.